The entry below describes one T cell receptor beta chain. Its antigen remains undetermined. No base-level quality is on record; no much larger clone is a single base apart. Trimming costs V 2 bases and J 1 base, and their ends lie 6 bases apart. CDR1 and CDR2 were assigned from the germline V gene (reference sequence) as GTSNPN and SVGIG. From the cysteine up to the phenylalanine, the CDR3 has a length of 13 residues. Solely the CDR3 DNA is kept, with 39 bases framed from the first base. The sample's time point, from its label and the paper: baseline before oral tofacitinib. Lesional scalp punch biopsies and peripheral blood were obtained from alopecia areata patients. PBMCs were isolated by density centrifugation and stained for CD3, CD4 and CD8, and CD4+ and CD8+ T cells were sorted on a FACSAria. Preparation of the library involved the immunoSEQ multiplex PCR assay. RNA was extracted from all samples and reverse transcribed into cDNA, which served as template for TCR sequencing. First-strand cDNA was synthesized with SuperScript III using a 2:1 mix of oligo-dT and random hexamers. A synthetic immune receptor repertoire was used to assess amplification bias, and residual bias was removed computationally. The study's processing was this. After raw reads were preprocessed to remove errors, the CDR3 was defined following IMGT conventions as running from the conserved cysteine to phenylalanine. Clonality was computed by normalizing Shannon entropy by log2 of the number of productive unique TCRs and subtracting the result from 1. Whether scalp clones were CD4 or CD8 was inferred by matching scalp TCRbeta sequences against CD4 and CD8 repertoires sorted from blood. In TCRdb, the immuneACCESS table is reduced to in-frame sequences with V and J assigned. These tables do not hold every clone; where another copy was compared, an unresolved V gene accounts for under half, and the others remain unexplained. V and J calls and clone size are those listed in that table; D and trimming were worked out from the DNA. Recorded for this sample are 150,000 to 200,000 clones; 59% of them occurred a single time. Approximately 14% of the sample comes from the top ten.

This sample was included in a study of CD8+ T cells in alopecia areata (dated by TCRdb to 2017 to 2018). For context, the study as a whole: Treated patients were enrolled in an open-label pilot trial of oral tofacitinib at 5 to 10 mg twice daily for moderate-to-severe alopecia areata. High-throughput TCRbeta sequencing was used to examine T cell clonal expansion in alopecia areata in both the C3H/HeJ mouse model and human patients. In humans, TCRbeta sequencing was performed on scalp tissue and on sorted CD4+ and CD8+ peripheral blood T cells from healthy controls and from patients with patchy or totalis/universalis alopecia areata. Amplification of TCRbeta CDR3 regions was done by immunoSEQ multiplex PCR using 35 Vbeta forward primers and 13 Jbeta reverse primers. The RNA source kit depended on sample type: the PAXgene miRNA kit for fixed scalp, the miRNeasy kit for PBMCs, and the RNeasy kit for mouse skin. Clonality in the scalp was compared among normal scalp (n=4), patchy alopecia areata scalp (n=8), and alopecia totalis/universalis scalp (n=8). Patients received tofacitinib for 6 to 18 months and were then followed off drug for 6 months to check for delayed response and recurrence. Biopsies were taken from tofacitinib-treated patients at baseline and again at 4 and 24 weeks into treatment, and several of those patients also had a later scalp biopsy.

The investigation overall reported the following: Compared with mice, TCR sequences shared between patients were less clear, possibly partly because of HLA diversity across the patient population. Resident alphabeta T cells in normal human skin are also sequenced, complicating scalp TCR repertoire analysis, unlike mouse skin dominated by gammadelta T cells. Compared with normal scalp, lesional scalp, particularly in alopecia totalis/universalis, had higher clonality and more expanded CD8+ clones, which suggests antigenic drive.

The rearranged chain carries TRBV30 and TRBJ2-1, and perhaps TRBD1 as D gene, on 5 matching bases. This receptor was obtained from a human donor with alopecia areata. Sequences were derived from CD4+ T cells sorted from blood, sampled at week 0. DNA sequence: TGTGCCTGGAGTCCAGGGTCCTACAATGAGCAGTTCTTC. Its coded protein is CAWSPGSYNEQFF.